This note documents a single TCR beta chain sequence. The antigen is not known. The authors made the TRB cDNA libraries by 5' RACE using UMI labels. From its re-call of the 5' RACE reads, TCRdb lists each CDR3 protein once, without DNA. With nearly 45,000 distinct CDR3 sequences in the sample, the ten largest clones hold around 15%. Subsets of CD8+ T cells were each sorted in triplicate at roughly 300,000 cells apiece. The CDR3 covers 12 residues. Germline CDR1 and CDR2: SQVTM and ANQGSEA. The data were taken from a study of CXCR3-negative and CXCR3-positive naive CD8 T cells. Notes on the study in general: Memory CD8+ cells showed much lower diversity, while both naive subsets were comparably high. Post-cryopreservation CXCR3 expression was partly diminished, and the bulk of assays employed fresh PBMCs. The study found that naive CXCR3-negative and CXCR3-positive cells shared TRBV-TRBJ usage, while memory cells differed.

The TCR originated in a human donor in good health. Some clones in this sample may be carry-over from other donors' samples. The rearrangement joins TRBV29-1 to TRBJ2-7; TCRdb outputs TRBD1, but without DNA this stays unchecked. Sequenced material: memory CD8+ T cells from blood. CDR3: CSVTGGNGEQYF.